One and the same sample provided the 20 T cell receptor beta chains below, sequenced in a study of blood T cell repertoires in COVID-19 (dated by TCRdb to 2020 to 2022). The receptor library was made with the immunoSEQ multiplex PCR assay. In TCRdb, the immuneACCESS table is reduced to in-frame sequences with V and J assigned. These tables do not hold every clone; where another copy was compared, an unresolved V gene accounts for under half, and the others remain unexplained. The sample contains about 97,000 clones, about 89% of them found a single time. Roughly 21% of the sample is taken by the ten largest. The sequenced sample was peripheral blood. The receptors shown here come from a human donor in a cohort sampled during active COVID-19.

V usage is TRBV6-2 or TRBV6-3 and J usage is TRBJ2-3, with D tentatively TRBD1 (6 bases). Germline lookup yields CDR1 MNHEY and CDR2 SVGEGT. This CDR3 is built from 16 residues. V was clipped by 2 bases and J by 0 bases, with 12 bases between them. In nucleotides, the CDR3 is TGTGCCAGCAGTTACGGGGGCTCCTCTAGCACAGATACGCAGTATTTT. This gives the protein CASSYGGSSSTDTQYF.

This chain links TRBV27 with TRBJ1-2; D uncertain. Germline lookup yields CDR1 MNHEY and CDR2 SMNVEV (reference sequence). V gave up 6 bases and J gave up 7 bases, with 12 bases separating them. The CDR3 extends over 12 amino acids. CDR3 residues: CASSPLGGGYTF. CDR3 coding DNA: TGTGCCAGCAGCCCACTTGGAGGTGGCTACACCTTC.

CDR3 in DNA: TGTGCCAGCAGTTTAGCGGTTGGAGGGACTAGTCGGTACGAGCAGTACTTC. It encodes CASSLAVGGTSRYEQYF. This sequence joins TRBV28 and TRBJ2-7; 8 bases match TRBD2. In germline, CDR1 is MDHEN, CDR2 SYDVKM. The CDR3 totals 17 residues. The trim removed 2 bases at V and 4 bases at J, leaving 13 bases unmatched.

This chain links TRBV4-2 with TRBJ1-3, with unresolved D. CDR1 and CDR2 (germline): LGHNA, YNFKEQ. Trimming took off 0 bases at V and 0 bases at J, with 6 bases between the two ends. The CDR3 loop spans 15 amino acids. CDR3 in DNA: TGTGCCAGCAGCCAAGAGGGCGACTCTGGAAACACCATATATTTT. This sequence encodes CASSQEGDSGNTIYF.

The V and J genes are TRBV6-1 and TRBJ2-7; tentatively, D is TRBD2 (5 bases). V lost 3 bases and J 3 bases, leaving 15 bases between the germline ends. This CDR3 has 15 amino acids. Germline V gene data show CDR1 as MNHNS and CDR2 as SASEGT. The CDR3 nucleotides are TGTGCCAGCAGTGACCGCCAGGAGGTAATCTACGAGCAGTACTTC. Translating gives CASSDRQEVIYEQYF.

J is TRBJ2-3 and V is TRBV19; D unclear. The CDR3 sequence is 12 residues long. Germline CDR1 reads LNHDA; CDR2 reads SQIVND (reference sequence). V lost 5 bases and J 7 bases, leaving 10 bases between the germline ends. The CDR3 DNA sequence: TGTGCCAGTAGTTCCTATACCAATACGCAGTATTTT. Amino acid sequence: CASSSYTNTQYF.

This clone was counted once. The V and J genes are TRBV6-5 and TRBJ1-2, with D possibly TRBD1 on 5 matching bases. Looked up from germline, CDR1 is MNHEY and CDR2 is SVGAGI. The V end lost 7 bases, the J end lost 0 bases, and 12 bases lay between the germline ends. This CDR3 is 14 amino acids long. CDR3 coding DNA: TGTGCCAGCAACCAGGGTCCTCCTAACTATGGCTACACCTTC. As protein: CASNQGPPNYGYTF.

The V call is TRBV3-1 (or the pseudogene TRBV3-2), the J call TRBJ1-6, with a possible D match to TRBD1 (5 bases). V was clipped by 3 bases and J by 4 bases, with 13 bases between them. This CDR3 has 16 residues. Germline lookup yields CDR1 LGHDT and CDR2 YNNKEL (reference sequence). Here the CDR3 DNA reads TGTGCCAGCAGCCAGACGATCGACAGTTATAATTCACCCCTCCACTTT. Translating it yields CASSQTIDSYNSPLHF.

The chain employs TRBV6-6 and TRBJ2-7; possible D gene TRBD2, 6 bases. V was cut by 5 bases and J by 2 bases, with 16 bases left in between. CDR3 length: 15 amino acids. Per the germline V gene, CDR1 is MNHNY and CDR2 is SVGAGI (reference sequence). In DNA, the CDR3 is TGTGCCAGCAGTGACCGTCTAGCGCAAACCTACGAGCAGTACTTC. Translation: CASSDRLAQTYEQYF.

The chain links TRBV29-1 to TRBJ1-2, with D tentatively TRBD1 (5 bases). The V gene lost 6 bases and the J gene lost 2 bases, with 10 bases spanning the gap. This CDR3 spans 12 amino acids. CDR1 is SQVTM, CDR2 ANQGSEA, per germline. CDR3 protein: CSVETVNYGYTF. Here the CDR3 DNA reads TGCAGCGTCGAGACAGTGAACTATGGCTACACCTTC.

The CDR3 bases are TGTGCCAGTAATTTTGGGCAGGGCAACCATGAGCAGTTCTTC. The encoded protein is CASNFGQGNHEQFF. This chain connects TRBV19 to TRBJ2-1; TRBD1 is a possible D gene (5 bases). Germline V gene lookup returns CDR1 LNHDA and CDR2 SQIVND (reference sequence). There are 14 residues in the CDR3. V lost 7 bases to trimming and J lost 8 bases, with 18 bases between them.

The J gene is TRBJ2-3, the V gene TRBV6-4; tentative D call: TRBD2 (6 bases). Germline V CDR1 and CDR2: MRHNA, SNTAGT. The CDR3 sequence is 14 residues long. V lost 8 bases to trimming and J lost 5 bases, with 17 bases between them. The CDR3 bases are TGTGCCAGCTCCAACGGGGCGGGATTAGATACGCAGTATTTT. Protein product: CASSNGAGLDTQYF.

The chain has TRBV2 and TRBJ1-1, with D possibly being TRBD1 (5 bases). V gave up 6 bases and J gave up 1 base, with 12 bases separating them. The CDR3 loop spans 14 amino acids. CDR1 and CDR2 from the germline V gene are SNHLY and FYNNEI. CDR3 in amino acids: CASSGQGQNTEAFF. CDR3 coding DNA: TGTGCCAGCAGCGGTCAGGGCCAGAACACTGAAGCTTTCTTT.

The chain carries TRBV3-1 (or the pseudogene TRBV3-2) and TRBJ2-7, with D possibly being TRBD2 (5 bases). The germline V and J ends were trimmed by 1 base and 9 bases, with 16 bases remaining between them. Per the germline V gene, CDR1 is LGHDT and CDR2 is YNNKEL (reference sequence). This CDR3 has 14 amino acids. CDR3 in DNA: TGTGCCAGCAGCCAAGTCTCAGCGGCGATTATGCAGTACTTC. It encodes CASSQVSAAIMQYF.

The CDR3 sequence is CASSQAGGTTEAFF. The CDR3 nucleotides are TGTGCCAGCAGCCAAGCCGGGGGGACCACTGAAGCTTTCTTT. The V call is TRBV3-1 (or the pseudogene TRBV3-2), the J call TRBJ1-1; possibly TRBD1 for D (5 bases). V was pared by 1 base and J by 4 bases, with 10 bases between. Germline CDR1 LGHDT, CDR2 YNNKEL (reference sequence). CDR3 size: 14 residues.

The CDR3 loop reads CASSPTQTGNTEAFF. CDR3 bases: TGTGCCAGCTCACCTACCCAGACAGGGAACACTGAAGCTTTCTTT. The rearrangement links TRBV18 to TRBJ1-1, with TRBD1 as a possible D gene (6 bases). Germline loops: CDR1 KGHSH, CDR2 LQKENI. The CDR3 consists of 15 residues. V was shortened by 3 bases and J by 1 base, with 12 bases between the two germline ends. Full variable domain (remainder filled in from reference TRBV18 and TRBJ1-1): NAGVMQNPRHLVRRRGQEARLRCSPMKGHSHVYWYRQLPEEGLKFMVYLQKENIIDESGMPKERFSAEFPKEGPSILRIQQVVRGDSAAYFCASSPTQTGNTEAFFGQGTRLTVV.

The J gene is TRBJ2-7, the V gene TRBV20-1, with D uncertain. The V gene's germline CDR1 is DFQATT and CDR2 SNEGSKA (reference sequence). CDR3 length equals 13 residues. V was clipped by 3 bases and J by 4 bases, with 13 bases between them. CDR3 in DNA: TGCAGTGCTAGTGCTAGTCCCCTTTACGAGCAGTACTTC. The encoded protein is CSASASPLYEQYF.

This clone was seen just once. The J gene is TRBJ2-5, the V gene TRBV5-6; unclear D gene. This CDR3 is 12 amino acids long. Per germline, CDR1 SGHDT and CDR2 YYEEEE. V was shortened by 1 base and J by 1 base, with 2 bases between the two germline ends. Here the CDR3 DNA reads TGTGCCAGCAGCTTGCGCCAAGAGACCCAGTACTTC. Residues: CASSLRQETQYF.

There are a few counts of this clone. This chain joins TRBV3-1 (or the pseudogene TRBV3-2) and TRBJ2-2; 7 positions match TRBD2. The junction had 8 bases not matched to a gene; V was cut back by 4 bases and J by 6 bases. The CDR3 is made up of 15 amino acids. Germline V CDR1 and CDR2: LGHDT, YNNKEL (reference sequence). This chain's CDR3 is CASSPGGTGPGELFF. Written as DNA, the CDR3 is TGTGCCAGCAGCCCCGGGGGGACCGGGCCCGGGGAGCTGTTTTTT.

The chain carries TRBV19 and TRBJ1-2, with TRBD1 as a possible D gene (5 bases). There are 12 residues in the CDR3. V lost 7 bases, J lost 7 bases, and 13 bases lay in between. Germline CDR1 is LNHDA and CDR2 is SQIVND (reference sequence). The CDR3 sequence: CASTPGRGGYTF. The DNA of the CDR3 is TGTGCCAGTACCCCGGGGAGGGGTGGCTACACCTTC.